Shown below are 31 T cell receptor beta chains from a single sample sequenced in a study of OX40 agonist ivuxolimab in advanced cancers. Profiling relied on immunoSEQ multiplex PCR, and the TCRdb table lists in-frame clones only, not all of them. This table holds about 83,000 clones, about 90% found once. The starting material was CD4+ or CD8+ T cells sorted from blood, obtained in a trial of the OX40 agonist ivuxolimab. The receptors were gathered from an adult with an advanced solid tumor such as melanoma, head and neck, liver or kidney cancer.

The genes are TRBV4-3 and TRBJ1-1; the D is unclear. Deletions cut 0 bases from V and 5 bases from J, with 7 bases between. Germline V gives CDR1 LGHNA, CDR2 YSLEER. The CDR3 runs 13 residues. CDR3 in DNA: TGCGCCAGCAGCCAAGAGTGGGAAACTGAAGCTTTCTTT. Its protein product is CASSQEWETEAFF.

This chain links TRBV4-1 with TRBJ2-1, with D hard to call. CDR1 is MGHRA and CDR2 is YSYEKL in the germline V gene. The V end lost 4 bases, the J end lost 7 bases, and 8 bases lay between the germline ends. The CDR3 runs to 12 residues. The CDR3 DNA reads as TGCGCCAGCAGCCTAGGTGGAAATGAGCAGTTCTTC. Translation gives CASSLGGNEQFF.

In DNA form, the CDR3 reads TGTGCCAGCAGCTTACCGACTAGAAGCTCCTACAATGAGCAGTTCTTC. The encoded protein is CASSLPTRSSYNEQFF. The chain combines TRBV7-9 with TRBJ2-1; D may be TRBD2 (6 bases). Germline V gene lookup returns CDR1 SEHNR and CDR2 FQNEAQ (reference sequence). The V gene lost 2 bases and the J gene lost 0 bases, with 11 bases spanning the gap. The CDR3 is 16 amino acids. Variable domain in full (rest from reference TRBV7-9 and TRBJ2-1): DTGVSQNPRHKITKRGQNVTFRCDPISEHNRLYWYRQTLGQGPEFLTYFQNEAQLEKSRLLSDRFSAERPKGSFSTLEIQRTEQGDSAMYLCASSLPTRSSYNEQFFGPGTRLTVL.

The count of this clone is one. V usage is TRBV28 and J usage is TRBJ1-5; unclear D gene. Germline CDR1 is MDHEN and CDR2 is SYDVKM. The CDR3 length is 14 residues. Deletions cut 6 bases from V and 2 bases from J, with 11 bases between. The CDR3 nucleotides read TGTGCCAGCAGAACCGACGGGGGCAATCAGCCCCAGCATTTT. Translation gives CASRTDGGNQPQHF.

The chain employs TRBV29-1 and TRBJ2-3; TRBD2 might be the D (5 bases). Germline V gene sequence: CDR1 SQVTM, CDR2 ANQGSEA. Trimming took 2 bases from V and 4 from J, leaving 16 bases between them. There are 15 residues in the CDR3. The CDR3 region has the DNA TGCAGCGTTGAACGCACTAGTCTGATCCCAGATACGCAGTATTTT. Protein: CSVERTSLIPDTQYF.

This clone was detected once. V and J are TRBV5-6 and TRBJ1-3; D unresolved. Germline values: CDR1 SGHDT, CDR2 YYEEEE. The ends were cut back, 1 base at V and 4 bases at J, with 18 bases in the middle. The CDR3 has 17 amino acids. The DNA of the CDR3 is TGTGCCAGCAGCTTGTCAGCACGGCGCATAATAGGAAACACCATATATTTT. It yields the protein CASSLSARRIIGNTIYF.

The chain recombines TRBV2 with TRBJ2-1, with 11 nucleotides matching TRBD2. The CDR3 length is 15 residues. The germline gives CDR1 SNHLY, CDR2 FYNNEI. Trimming took 5 bases from V and 4 from J; bases not matched to a gene: 4. CDR3 amino acids: CASSSSSGRYNEQFF. DNA for the CDR3: TGTGCCAGCAGTTCTTCTAGCGGGAGGTACAATGAGCAGTTCTTC.

The chain has TRBV27 and TRBJ2-1; no clear D gene. Trimming shortened V by 3 bases and J by 8 bases, and 14 bases separated the two germline ends. CDR3 length: 14 amino acids. Germline CDR1 MNHEY, CDR2 SMNVEV (reference sequence). The CDR3 loop reads CASSLWLMSDEQFF. The CDR3 nucleotides are TGTGCCAGCAGTTTGTGGCTAATGAGTGATGAGCAGTTCTTC.

This CDR3 is CASSGQEETQYF. CDR3 nucleotides: TGTGCCAGCAGCGGACAAGAGGAGACCCAGTACTTC. The chain is built from TRBV28 and TRBJ2-5; D is possibly TRBD1 (5 bases). This CDR3 has 12 amino acids. V was clipped by 6 bases and J by 5 bases, with 10 bases between them. Germline V gene lookup returns CDR1 MDHEN and CDR2 SYDVKM.

The rearrangement joins TRBV30 to TRBJ2-3; no clear D. Per the germline V gene, CDR1 is GTSNPN and CDR2 is SVGIG (reference sequence). Trimming removed 6 bases at V and 6 bases at J, with 10 bases between. The CDR3 has 11 residues. The CDR3, as DNA: TGTGCCTGTGTAGCCGCGGATACGCAGTATTTT. It encodes CACVAADTQYF.

This sequence joins TRBV28 and TRBJ2-7, with D perhaps matching TRBD2 (6 bases). The CDR3 is 13 amino acids. The germline V gene encodes CDR1 MDHEN and CDR2 SYDVKM. V was pared by 6 bases and J by 7 bases, with 16 bases between. This CDR3 is CASSPWEVGEQYF. The CDR3 coding sequence is TGTGCCAGCAGCCCCTGGGAGGTCGGGGAGCAGTACTTC.

The chain links TRBV7-9 to TRBJ2-6; D is tentatively TRBD1 or TRBD2 (5 bases each). The germline gives CDR1 SEHNR, CDR2 FQNEAQ (reference sequence). CDR3 length: 13 residues. Between the trimmed V and J ends, which lost 8 bases and 1 base, there was a span of 6 bases. The CDR3 protein is CASGGSGANVLTF. The CDR3 DNA reads as TGTGCCAGCGGGGGATCTGGGGCCAACGTCCTGACTTTC. Using reference TRBV7-9 and TRBJ2-6 for the parts outside the CDR3, the full variable domain is DTGVSQNPRHKITKRGQNVTFRCDPISEHNRLYWYRQTLGQGPEFLTYFQNEAQLEKSRLLSDRFSAERPKGSFSTLEIQRTEQGDSAMYLCASGGSGANVLTFGAGSRLTVL.

CDR3: CASSLVRRAFF. In DNA form, the CDR3 reads TGTGCCAGCAGCTTAGTTAGGAGGGCTTTCTTT. The chain has TRBV11-2 and TRBJ1-1, with D unclear. CDR1 SGHAT and CDR2 FQNNGV come from the germline V gene. There are 11 residues in the CDR3. V gave up 1 base and J gave up 11 bases, with 8 bases separating them.

V gene TRBV30 combines with J gene TRBJ1-2, with unresolved D. V lost 3 bases and J 0 bases, leaving 17 bases between the germline ends. Germline CDR1 and CDR2: GTSNPN and SVGIG (reference sequence). The CDR3 consists of 16 residues. The CDR3 DNA follows: TGTGCCTGGAGGATCCCCCCTTTAAGGGCTAACTATGGCTACACCTTC. Translated, it gives CAWRIPPLRANYGYTF.

The J gene is TRBJ2-1, the V gene TRBV27; possible D gene TRBD2, 6 bases. Germline-derived CDR1 and CDR2 are MNHEY and SMNVEV (reference sequence). The CDR3 covers 18 residues. Between the trimmed V and J ends, which lost 2 bases and 0 bases, there was a span of 17 bases. CDR3 DNA: TGTGCCAGCAGTTTAACTGCTCTAGCGCTCAGCTCCTACAATGAGCAGTTCTTC. Translated, it gives CASSLTALALSSYNEQFF.

This clone has just one count. This chain links TRBV28 with TRBJ1-1; possibly TRBD1 for D (6 bases). Germline values: CDR1 MDHEN, CDR2 SYDVKM. Trimming cost V 4 bases and J 1 base, with 7 bases left between them. The CDR3 spans 13 residues. CDR3 nucleotides: TGTGCCAGCAGTTGGACAGAGAACACTGAAGCTTTCTTT. Amino acids: CASSWTENTEAFF.

The chain links TRBV11-2 to TRBJ2-1; D is possibly TRBD2 (5 bases). This CDR3 has 14 residues. Trimming left V 5 bases short and J 5 bases short, with 13 bases between. Per germline, CDR1 SGHAT and CDR2 FQNNGV. Here the CDR3 reads CASSALGFNNEQFF. CDR3 DNA: TGTGCCAGCAGCGCACTAGGGTTTAACAATGAGCAGTTCTTC.

Notes on this clone: The same CDR3 can be traced to other DNA sequences in this sample. J is TRBJ1-2 and V is TRBV20-1; D is unresolved. Looked up from germline, CDR1 is DFQATT and CDR2 is SNEGSKA (reference sequence). V lost 8 bases, J lost 7 bases, and 8 bases lay in between. This CDR3 region has 9 residues. CDR3 sequence (DNA): TGCAGTTCACCGGGTGGCTACACCTTC. It yields the protein CSSPGGYTF.

The chain couples TRBV28 to TRBJ1-3, with no clear D. Germline lookup yields CDR1 MDHEN and CDR2 SYDVKM. Trimming took 10 bases from V and 0 from J, leaving 7 bases between them. CDR3 length: 12 residues. For the CDR3, the DNA is TGTGCCACCGGTAGCTCTGGAAACACCATATATTTT. Protein product: CATGSSGNTIYF.

The V and J genes are TRBV28 and TRBJ2-1; D might be TRBD2 (5 bases). Germline CDR1 and CDR2: MDHEN and SYDVKM. CDR3 length equals 12 residues. Trimming took 6 bases from V and 10 from J, leaving 13 bases between them. As DNA, the CDR3 is TGTGCCAGCAGGTCCTCCCCGGGGGAGCAGTTCTTC. This encodes CASRSSPGEQFF.

This clone was seen a handful of times. The CDR3 loop reads CASSMTGGEYEQYF. Here the CDR3 DNA reads TGTGCCAGCAGCATGACGGGGGGGGAATACGAGCAGTACTTC. The V and J genes are TRBV28 and TRBJ2-7; 8 positions agree with TRBD2. After removal of 6 bases from V and 4 bases from J, the junction contained 8 bases not matched to a gene. The CDR3 runs to 14 residues. Germline CDR1 and CDR2: MDHEN and SYDVKM.

The chain couples TRBV4-2 to TRBJ2-7; a possible D gene is TRBD2 (6 bases). Germline V gives CDR1 LGHNA, CDR2 YNFKEQ. The V end lost 2 bases, the J end lost 2 bases, and 13 bases lay between the germline ends. CDR3 length: 15 residues. This chain's CDR3 is CASSQIGAGPYEQYF. As DNA, the CDR3 is TGTGCCAGCAGCCAAATCGGTGCGGGACCCTACGAGCAGTACTTC.

This clone was counted between two and nine times. This chain links TRBV28 with TRBJ2-5; tentative D call: TRBD1 (6 bases). This CDR3 has 15 amino acids. Germline CDR1 and CDR2: MDHEN and SYDVKM. The ends were cut back, 6 bases at V and 2 bases at J, with 16 bases in the middle. The CDR3 loop is CASRPLRDKQETQYF. CDR3 sequence (DNA): TGTGCCAGCAGACCCCTGAGGGACAAACAAGAGACCCAGTACTTC.

The CDR3 sequence: CASSLGANEQFF. The CDR3 DNA reads as TGTGCCAGCAGCTTAGGGGCCAATGAGCAGTTCTTC. The J gene is TRBJ2-1, the V gene TRBV7-9, with unresolved D. Trimming cost V 1 base and J 6 bases, with 4 bases left between them. Per the germline V gene, CDR1 is SEHNR and CDR2 is FQNEAQ (reference sequence). The CDR3 contains 12 residues.

In nucleotides, the CDR3 is TGTGCCAGCACCCTTGCGAGCGGGGTATACAATGAGCAGTTCTTC. This codes for CASTLASGVYNEQFF. The V and J genes are TRBV6-1 and TRBJ2-1, with TRBD2 identical over 7 bases. J lost 4 bases, V lost 7 bases, and 10 bases had no gene match. There are 15 residues in the CDR3. Germline V CDR1 and CDR2: MNHNS, SASEGT.

The J gene is TRBJ1-2, the V gene TRBV6-5, with D unresolved. The V gene's germline CDR1 is MNHEY and CDR2 SVGAGI. Trimming pared 6 bases from V and 4 bases from J, leaving 12 bases between. The CDR3 covers 13 residues. This CDR3 reads CASSREQLYGYTF. The CDR3 bases are TGTGCCAGCAGCCGAGAACAGCTCTATGGCTACACCTTC.

The chain employs TRBV19 and TRBJ1-2; D call uncertain. The CDR3 is 14 amino acids. CDR1 LNHDA and CDR2 SQIVND come from the germline V gene (reference sequence). Trimming removed 0 bases from V and 5 bases from J, with 10 bases in between. In DNA form, the CDR3 reads TGTGCCAGTAGTATAGATGGGGAGGATTATGGCTACACCTTC. Its protein is CASSIDGEDYGYTF.

This chain connects TRBV12-5 to TRBJ1-2, with 7 positions matching TRBD1. Germline assignment: CDR1 LGHNT and CDR2 FRNRAP. This CDR3 is 16 amino acids long. Trimming removed 5 bases from V and 0 bases from J; junction bases left unmatched: 9. CDR3 nucleotides: TGTGCTAGTGGTCCCCTCGACAGGGAAGCTAACTATGGCTACACCTTC. Translated, it gives CASGPLDREANYGYTF.

V is TRBV2 and J is TRBJ2-5; no reliable D call. Germline V gives CDR1 SNHLY, CDR2 FYNNEI. Trimming took 8 bases from V and 5 from J, leaving 6 bases between them. The CDR3 spans 10 residues. In nucleotides, the CDR3 is TGTGCCAGCGGAGAGGAGACCCAGTACTTC. This codes for CASGEETQYF.

This clone was counted a single time. The chain has TRBV21-1 and TRBJ2-4. TRBV21-1 is designated a pseudogene. The CDR3 is 14 residues long. The CDR3, as DNA: TGTGCCAGCAGCAAAGAAGGTCTCCGGAACATTCAGTACTTC. This gives the protein CASSKEGLRNIQYF.

The J gene is TRBJ1-5, the V gene TRBV20-1; TRBD1 is a possible D gene (5 bases). Trimming stripped 8 bases from V and 5 bases from J, with 10 bases between. Germline V gives CDR1 DFQATT, CDR2 SNEGSKA (reference sequence). The CDR3 spans 11 residues. The CDR3 bases are TGCAGTCGTCCAGGGCATCAGCCCCAGCATTTT. This encodes CSRPGHQPQHF.